Below, 27 T cell receptor beta chains from the same sample are listed, as sequenced in a study of T cells after yellow fever vaccination. TCRdb passed the 5' RACE reads through MiXCR, listing each CDR3 protein once. The sample lists about 300,000 distinct CDR3 sequences; roughly 6.8% were seen once. Sequences were derived from PBMCs, sampled approximately 40 days after the first yellow fever vaccination. The receptors come from a young man who received the YFV17D yellow fever vaccine.

On this clonotype itself: At one of its ends the junction is not consistent with the germline gene, which may arise from a read error. The rearrangement links TRBV7-6 to TRBJ2-5; 11 positions match TRBD2. Germline V CDR1 and CDR2: SGHVS, FNYEAQ. This CDR3 spans 16 amino acids. As DNA, the CDR3 is TGTGCCAGCAGCCCCACTAGCGGGGGAGGTCAAGATACCCAGTACTTC. Residues: CASSPTSGGGQDTQYF.

This clonotype was seen more than once but under ten times. The chain uses TRBV5-1 and TRBJ2-1, with D unresolved. CDR1 SGHRS and CDR2 YFSETQ come from the germline V gene. Trimming removed 4 bases at V and 3 bases at J, with 17 bases between. The CDR3 spans 16 residues. The CDR3 DNA sequence: TGCGCCAGCAGCCCCAGCCCGGCCCAACTCTACAATGAGCAGTTCTTC. Amino acid sequence: CASSPSPAQLYNEQFF.

This clonotype was observed at least ten times. The chain links TRBV28 to TRBJ2-3, with a tentative D call TRBD2 (6 bases). CDR3 length: 13 amino acids. From germline, CDR1 is MDHEN and CDR2 SYDVKM. Between the trimmed V and J ends, which lost 3 bases and 9 bases, there was a span of 13 bases. CDR3 loop: CASSFSGLRTQYF. In DNA form, the CDR3 reads TGTGCCAGCAGTTTTTCAGGACTACGAACGCAGTATTTT.

In its sample, this clonotype was seen a few times. The chain carries TRBV7-2 and TRBJ1-4; D might be TRBD1 (6 bases). The germline V and J ends were trimmed by 8 bases and 12 bases, with 19 bases remaining between them. Germline V gene sequence: CDR1 SGHTA, CDR2 FQGNSA. CDR3 length: 13 amino acids. CDR3 amino acids: CASGLQGRGELFF. In DNA, the CDR3 is TGTGCCAGCGGATTACAGGGTCGTGGTGAACTGTTTTTT. Full variable domain (remainder filled in from reference TRBV7-2 and TRBJ1-4): GAGVSQSPSNKVTEKGKDVELRCDPISGHTALYWYRQSLGQGLEFLIYFQGNSAPDKSGLPSDRFSAERTGGSVSTLTIQRTQQEDSAVYLCASGLQGRGELFFGSGTQLSVL.

This clonotype was detected a few times. The chain joins TRBV6-1 to TRBJ2-1; 7 nucleotides line up with TRBD1. Germline lookup yields CDR1 MNHNS and CDR2 SASEGT. V lost 6 bases and J lost 8; bases outside the gene matches: 13. This CDR3 has 15 residues. DNA of the CDR3: TGTGCCAGCAGCGCAGGACAGGCCCTCGGGTATGAGCAGTTCTTC. Translated: CASSAGQALGYEQFF.

The J gene is TRBJ2-3, the V gene TRBV29-1; perhaps TRBD2 as D (6 bases). Germline CDR1 and CDR2: SQVTM and ANQGSEA. The CDR3 covers 14 residues. V was shortened by 7 bases and J by 0 bases, with 14 bases between the two germline ends. Here the CDR3 DNA reads TGCAGCGCCTCGGGGCGGGGTAGCACAGATACGCAGTATTTT. It is translated as CSASGRGSTDTQYF.

CDR3 sequence reads: CASSSTGGTLHF. As DNA, the CDR3 is TGTGCCAGCAGCTCTACAGGGGGCACGTTACACTTT. V is TRBV7-9 and J is TRBJ1-6; 9 bases are shared with TRBD1. CDR1 is SEHNR and CDR2 is FQNEAQ in the germline V gene (reference sequence). V gave up 4 bases and J gave up 19 bases; unmatched junction bases: 8. The CDR3 sequence is 12 residues long.

V usage is TRBV11-2 and J usage is TRBJ1-1, with a possible D match to TRBD1 (6 bases). From germline, CDR1 is SGHAT and CDR2 FQNNGV. This CDR3 has 15 residues. Trimming pared 1 base from V and 11 bases from J, leaving 20 bases between. The CDR3 protein is CASSLGLGAGDSAFF. CDR3 sequence (DNA): TGTGCCAGCAGCTTAGGATTGGGGGCAGGGGATTCGGCTTTCTTT.

This clonotype appeared many times. V gene TRBV18 combines with J gene TRBJ2-7; no firm D call. The length of the CDR3 is 16 residues. V was cut by 6 bases and J by 0 bases, with 18 bases left in between. Germline V CDR1 and CDR2: KGHSH, LQKENI. CDR3 residues: CASSLPRGRSSYEQYF. CDR3 in DNA: TGTGCCAGCTCCCTACCACGAGGACGGAGCTCCTACGAGCAGTACTTC.

The rearrangement uses TRBV7-9 and TRBJ2-7; D not certain. This CDR3 comprises 11 residues. CDR1 and CDR2 from the germline V gene are SEHNR and FQNEAQ (reference sequence). V shed 8 bases and J shed 7 bases, with 12 bases lying between them. For the CDR3, the DNA is TGTGCCAGCCACCGGGCCGGTGAGCAGTACTTC. It encodes CASHRAGEQYF.

This chain links TRBV6-5 with TRBJ1-2, with TRBD1 matching over 9 bases. This CDR3 is 16 amino acids long. Trimming took 2 bases from V and 1 from J; bases not matched to a gene: 5. CDR1 and CDR2 from the germline V gene are MNHEY and SVGAGI. The CDR3 DNA follows: TGTGCCAGCAGTTACACAACAGGGGGCCTTAACTATGGCTACACCTTC. Translating gives CASSYTTGGLNYGYTF.

V gene TRBV7-2 combines with J gene TRBJ2-2, with D possibly matching TRBD2 (6 bases). The CDR3 has 16 residues. Trimming left V 5 bases short and J 0 bases short, with 13 bases between. The V gene's germline CDR1 is SGHTA and CDR2 FQGNSA. The CDR3 sequence is CASSLYRESNTGELFF. The CDR3, as DNA: TGTGCCAGCAGCCTCTACCGGGAGTCGAACACCGGGGAGCTGTTTTTT.

This chain connects TRBV19 to TRBJ1-6; D gene unclear. Trimming pared 1 base from V and 8 bases from J, leaving 3 bases between. Germline values: CDR1 LNHDA, CDR2 SQIVND (reference sequence). The CDR3 consists of 12 residues. The CDR3 bases are TGTGCCAGTAGTATAGGAGATTCACCCCTCCACTTT. Translation: CASSIGDSPLHF.

This clonotype has a handful of counts. This chain connects TRBV6-1 to TRBJ2-5; 8 nucleotides agree with TRBD2. The germline gives CDR1 MNHNS, CDR2 SASEGT. This CDR3 is built from 13 residues. The V segment lost 6 bases and the J segment 1 base; nucleotides outside the gene matches: 1. CDR3 sequence reads: CASRGLVQETQYF. The CDR3 nucleotides are TGTGCCAGCAGGGGACTAGTCCAAGAGACCCAGTACTTC.

The chain carries TRBV4-3 and TRBJ2-3; 9 bases agree with TRBD1. CDR3 length: 17 amino acids. The trim removed 6 bases at V and 4 bases at J, leaving 14 bases unmatched. Germline CDR1 reads LGHNA; CDR2 reads YSLEER. Here the CDR3 DNA reads TGCGCCAGCAGAAGGTCGTCTTCTACAGGGGGCGCAGATACGCAGTATTTT. This codes for CASRRSSSTGGADTQYF.

CDR3 DNA: TGCGCCAGCAGCCGGACCGGACAGGGGGCGATGAGGGCTAATGAAAAACTGTTTTTT. It codes for CASSRTGQGAMRANEKLFF. The J gene is TRBJ1-4, the V gene TRBV5-1, with TRBD1 matching 11 bases. Germline trimming cut 4 bases from V and 3 bases from J; bases unmatched to any gene: 14. The CDR3 contains 19 residues. Looked up from germline, CDR1 is SGHRS and CDR2 is YFSETQ.

The V and J genes are TRBV28 and TRBJ1-5; no firm D call. Deletions cut 5 bases from V and 8 bases from J, with 10 bases between. The germline V gene has CDR1 MDHEN and CDR2 SYDVKM. The CDR3 is 12 residues long. CDR3 protein: CASSPHMEPQHF. CDR3 nucleotides: TGTGCCAGCAGTCCCCATATGGAGCCCCAGCATTTT. Using reference TRBV28 and TRBJ1-5 for the parts outside the CDR3, the full variable domain is DVKVTQSSRYLVKRTGEKVFLECVQDMDHENMFWYRQDPGLGLRLIYFSYDVKMKEKGDIPEGYSVSREKKERFSLILESASTNQTSMYLCASSPHMEPQHFGDGTRLSIL.

This clonotype was counted a few times. The CDR3 region has the DNA TGCGCCAGCAGCTCCCTGGGAAGCGACACTGAAGCTTTCTTT. Protein: CASSSLGSDTEAFF. This chain connects TRBV5-1 to TRBJ1-1, with D hard to call. The V and J ends lost 3 bases and 3 bases respectively, with 12 bases between them. CDR3 length: 14 residues. Germline V lookup: CDR1 SGHRS, CDR2 YFSETQ.

The sample holds a few counts of this clonotype. V usage is TRBV5-6 and J usage is TRBJ1-2; D uncertain. V was shortened by 4 bases and J by 5 bases, with 15 bases between the two germline ends. This CDR3 is 14 amino acids long. CDR1 is SGHDT, CDR2 YYEEEE, per germline. The CDR3 spells CASSPRAGPYGYTF. CDR3 nucleotide sequence: TGTGCCAGCAGCCCCCGGGCAGGCCCTTATGGCTACACCTTC.

This chain joins TRBV1 and TRBJ2-5; the table's D gene call, TRBD1, was not cross checked with the DNA. TRBV1 represents a pseudogene. There are 15 residues in the CDR3. CDR3 DNA: TGCACCAGCAGCCAAGATCAAGCCGGGGGAGAGACCCAGTACTTC. Its translation is CTSSQDQAGGETQYF.

This chain links TRBV7-2 with TRBJ2-5, with 9 bases that match TRBD2. Germline lookup yields CDR1 SGHTA and CDR2 FQGNSA. Trimming cost V 5 bases and J 7 bases; bases outside gene matches: 8. This CDR3 has 14 amino acids. The CDR3 spells CASSDKRGAGTQYF. The DNA for the CDR3 is TGTGCCAGCAGCGACAAGCGGGGGGCCGGGACCCAGTACTTC.

The sample holds a few counts of this clonotype. The chain employs TRBV7-3 and TRBJ2-3; 8 nucleotides align to TRBD1. Germline V lookup: CDR1 SGHTA, CDR2 FQGTGA. The CDR3 loop spans 18 amino acids. Trimming took 1 base from V and 0 from J; bases not matched to a gene: 9. CDR3 protein: CASSLMSAGGWSTDTQYF. The CDR3, as DNA: TGTGCCAGCAGCTTAATGTCGGCAGGGGGCTGGAGCACAGATACGCAGTATTTT.

This clonotype appeared a few times. This sequence joins TRBV10-3 and TRBJ1-1; 7 bases line up with TRBD1. The CDR3 is 13 amino acids. The ends lost 10 bases at V and 1 base at J; junction bases unmatched: 6. The germline CDR1 and CDR2 sequences are ENHRY and SYGVKD. The CDR3 loop reads CATEGAQNTEAFF. The CDR3 bases are TGTGCCACCGAGGGGGCTCAGAACACTGAAGCTTTCTTT.

This chain uses TRBV18 with TRBJ1-3, with a tentative D call TRBD1 (5 bases). Germline V lookup: CDR1 KGHSH, CDR2 LQKENI. This CDR3 has 16 amino acids. V gave up 4 bases and J gave up 0 bases, with 13 bases separating them. The CDR3 DNA reads TGTGCCAGCTCACGGGAAGGGGTCCTCTCTGGAAACACCATATATTTT. Translated: CASSREGVLSGNTIYF.

This clonotype has just a few counts. The J gene is TRBJ2-7, the V gene TRBV4-2, with D perhaps TRBD2 (6 bases). V was clipped by 0 bases and J by 3 bases, with 12 bases between them. This CDR3 spans 15 amino acids. Germline CDR1 LGHNA, CDR2 YNFKEQ. The CDR3 sequence is CASSQDGGDLYEQYF. The CDR3 DNA follows: TGTGCCAGCAGCCAAGACGGCGGGGACCTCTACGAGCAGTACTTC.

In its sample, this clonotype was seen many times. The chain recombines TRBV11-2 with TRBJ2-4; TRBD2 might be the D (5 bases). Trimming pared 5 bases from V and 6 bases from J, leaving 11 bases between. Looked up from germline, CDR1 is SGHAT and CDR2 is FQNNGV. This CDR3 contains 13 residues. Here the CDR3 DNA reads TGTGCCAGCAGCGGCGGAGGTGGAAACATTCAGTACTTC. Protein sequence: CASSGGGGNIQYF. The full variable domain, in which reference TRBV11-2 and TRBJ2-4 provide the parts outside the CDR3, is EAGVAQSPRYKIIEKRQSVAFWCNPISGHATLYWYQQILGQGPKLLIQFQNNGVVDDSQLPKDRFSAERLKGVDSTLKIQPAKLEDSAVYLCASSGGGGNIQYFGAGTRLSVL.

This clonotype showed up just a few times. This chain uses TRBV6-2 or TRBV6-3 with TRBJ2-2; 7 bases map to TRBD2. The germline gives CDR1 MNHEY, CDR2 SVGEGT. The trim removed 8 bases at V and 6 bases at J, leaving 6 bases unmatched. CDR3 length: 13 residues. CDR3 DNA sequence: TGTGCCAGCTTCTGGGGGGGGTCCGGGGAGCTGTTTTTT. Translated, it gives CASFWGGSGELFF.